This T cell receptor beta chain is from a study of blood T cell repertoires in COVID-19. Clones were read by immunoSEQ multiplex PCR, and TCRdb kept only the in-frame ones, dropping some. The profile shows some 390,000 clones, roughly 90% of them singletons. The CDR3 is made up of 13 amino acids. Germline CDR1 is MRHNA and CDR2 is SNTAGT. V was clipped by 5 bases and J by 4 bases, with 11 bases between them. The V call is TRBV6-4, the J call TRBJ1-1, with D unresolved. The receptor comes from a woman aged 40 to 50 with COVID-19, enrolled during active disease. The sequencing input was peripheral blood. The CDR3 DNA sequence: TGTGCCAGCAGTTCCCATTTCGGCACTGAAGCTTTCTTT. It encodes CASSSHFGTEAFF.